This T cell receptor (beta chain) stems from a study of low-dose radiotherapy and immunotherapy resistance in tumors. Looking at the study overall: Per fraction, Cohort 2 was given 1 Gy every two weeks, accumulating a total of 13 Gy over 26 weeks. Treatment included intravenous cyclophosphamide dosed at 200 mg/m2 every two weeks, one day before radiation and immunotherapy.

Specified time point: after trial treatment. Treatment of the sample: LDRT plus nivolumab, ipilimumab, low-dose cyclophosphamide and aspirin (RACIN trial). Covering alpha and beta chains, TRAV- and TRBV-specific primers were used for the first-strand cDNA. With a constant-region primer and a V-primer adapter, TCRs were subjected to 15 to 25 PCR cycles of amplification. One entry per CDR3 protein results from TCRdb running MiXCR on the reads. The sample has 30,000 or so distinct CDR3 sequences, around 47% seen once. The CDR3 totals 13 residues. V lost 7 bases and J lost 0, with 9 bases in between. CDR1 is MDHEN and CDR2 is SYDVKM in the germline V gene.

The genes are TRBV28 and TRBJ1-1; no definite D call. This sequence was found in a male donor with gallbladder cancer. Sequenced material: PBMCs, taken after low-dose radiotherapy plus immunotherapy. The CDR3 region has the DNA TGTGCCAGCATCGACGGCTTGAACACTGAAGCTTTCTTT. It codes for CASIDGLNTEAFF.